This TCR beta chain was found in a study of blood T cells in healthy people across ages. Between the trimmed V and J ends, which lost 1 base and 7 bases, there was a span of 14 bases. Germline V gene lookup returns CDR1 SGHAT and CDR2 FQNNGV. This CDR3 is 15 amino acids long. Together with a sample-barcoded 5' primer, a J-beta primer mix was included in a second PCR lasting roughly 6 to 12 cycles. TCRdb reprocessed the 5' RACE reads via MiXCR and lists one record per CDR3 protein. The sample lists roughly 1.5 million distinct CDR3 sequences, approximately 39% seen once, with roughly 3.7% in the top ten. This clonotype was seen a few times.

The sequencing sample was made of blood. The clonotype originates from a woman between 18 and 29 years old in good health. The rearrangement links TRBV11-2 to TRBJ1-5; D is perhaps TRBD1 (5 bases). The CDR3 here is CASSLAAGGGQPQHF. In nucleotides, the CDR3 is TGTGCCAGCAGCTTAGCAGCCGGGGGAGGACAGCCCCAGCATTTT. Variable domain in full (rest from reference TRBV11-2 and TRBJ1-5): EAGVAQSPRYKIIEKRQSVAFWCNPISGHATLYWYQQILGQGPKLLIQFQNNGVVDDSQLPKDRFSAERLKGVDSTLKIQPAKLEDSAVYLCASSLAAGGGQPQHFGDGTRLSIL.